This entry lists 3 T cell receptor beta chains sequenced from one sample in a study of T cells after yellow fever vaccination. Each CDR3 protein is one row after TCRdb ran MiXCR on the 5' RACE reads. The sample contains 250,000 or so distinct CDR3 sequences, about 7% of which appear only once. Sequenced material: CD4+ T cells sorted from PBMCs, taken 15 days after the yellow fever booster vaccination. These TCRs come from a young man who received the YFV17D yellow fever vaccine.

The chain is built from TRBV9 and TRBJ2-5; D may be TRBD2 (6 bases). The CDR3 has 14 residues. CDR1 SGDLS and CDR2 YYNGEE come from the germline V gene. The germline V and J ends were trimmed by 0 bases and 3 bases, with 9 bases remaining between them. In nucleotides, the CDR3 is TGTGCCAGCAGCGTAGAGGTAGCGGAAGAGACCCAGTACTTC. It yields the protein CASSVEVAEETQYF.

This clonotype was recorded many times. The J gene is TRBJ2-2, the V gene TRBV5-6, with TRBD2 matching over 9 bases. CDR3 length: 18 amino acids. CDR1 and CDR2 from the germline V gene are SGHDT and YYEEEE. The J segment lost 3 bases and the V segment lost 0 bases, leaving 9 bases of the junction unmatched. The chain's CDR3 is CASSLVGSGREDTGELFF. The DNA for the CDR3 is TGTGCCAGCAGCTTGGTTGGTAGCGGGAGAGAAGACACCGGGGAGCTGTTTTTT.

The V gene is TRBV20-1, the J gene TRBJ2-2; TRBD2 matches 8 bases. CDR1 and CDR2 (germline): DFQATT, SNEGSKA (reference sequence). V lost 5 bases and J lost 6; bases outside the gene matches: 8. The CDR3 consists of 14 residues. The CDR3 protein is CSAPRAGVPGELFF. CDR3 nucleotide sequence: TGCAGTGCTCCGAGAGCGGGAGTACCCGGGGAGCTGTTTTTT.